Listed below are T cell receptor beta chains from one sample, sequenced in a study of T cell responses to AZD1222 COVID-19 vaccine. Profiled with immunoSEQ multiplex PCR; TCRdb holds only in-frame clones, not every one. Of about 100,000 clones in the sample, about nine tenths were seen once. This specimen was peripheral blood, taken on day 0 of AZD1222 vaccination. The source is an adult in good health. Both conserved end residues are part of each CDR3. The D gene is left open where the match is weak.

V	D	J	DNA	CDR3
TRBV10-1	TRBD2	TRBJ2-1	TGCGCCAGCAGCGGGACTAGCGCTGATGAGCAGTTCTTC	CASSGTSADEQFF
TRBV7-8	-	TRBJ1-5	TGTGCCAGCAGCTTAGGAGGATATCAGCCCCAGCATTTT	CASSLGGYQPQHF
TRBV19	-	TRBJ2-2	TGTGCCAGTAGTAGTGTGCGGGACGGCACCGGGGAGCTGTTTTTT	CASSSVRDGTGELFF
TRBV4-1	TRBD1	TRBJ2-7	TGCGCCAGCAGCCATCAAGGGGGCTATTCCTACGAGCAGTACTTC	CASSHQGGYSYEQYF
TRBV5-5	-	TRBJ1-2	TGTGCCAGCAGCTTGCAGGGAAACTATGGCTACACCTTC	CASSLQGNYGYTF
TRBV6-6	-	TRBJ2-7	TGTGCCAGCAGCCCCCTAGCGAGCCGGATGGGGGAGCAGTACTTC	CASSPLASRMGEQYF
TRBV30	-	TRBJ1-2	TGTGCCTGGTGGGGGGGGGCTAACTATGGCTACACCTTC	CAWWGGANYGYTF
TRBV11-3	-	TRBJ2-1	TGTGCCAGCAGCCCTCCTCCTGCCGATGAGCAGTTCTTC	CASSPPPADEQFF
TRBV4-3	-	TRBJ2-2	TGCGCCAGCAGCCAGCAGGGGTTCACCGGGGAGCTGTTTTTT	CASSQQGFTGELFF
TRBV6-6	-	TRBJ2-3	TGTGCCAGCAGTTGGGAAGTTGGGGGGACAGATACGCAGTATTTT	CASSWEVGGTDTQYF
TRBV2	-	TRBJ2-5	TGTGCCAGCTCAAACCGGGTCTTCAGGCAAGAGACCCAGTACTTC	CASSNRVFRQETQYF
TRBV7-6	-	TRBJ2-1	TGTGCCAGCAGCATGACACGGACCTTATACAATGAGCAGTTCTTC	CASSMTRTLYNEQFF
TRBV27	-	TRBJ1-1	TGTGCCAGCGGTGGAGGAGGGTCGAACACTGAAGCTTTCTTT	CASGGGGSNTEAFF
TRBV18	-	TRBJ2-5	TGTGCCAGCTCACCACCGGCCTGGGACGGATGGGGGGAGACCCAGTACTTC	CASSPPAWDGWGETQYF